This is a list of T cell receptor beta chains from one sample in a study of T-cell reconstitution after alpha-beta-depleted transplantation in children. TCRdb processed the PCR reads anew with MiXCR; each CDR3 protein has one entry. The table shows just over 950,000 distinct CDR3 sequences, with about 31% occurring only once. Sequencing was performed on PBMCs, mostly from graft donor cells, taken 360 days after TCRalphabeta/CD19-depleted stem cell transplant. The receptor source for this set is a boy in the first two years of life who had a stem cell transplant for SCID, so the T cells may come from the graft donor. Each CDR3 is given without its conserved first and last residue.

J gene: TRBJ2-1
V gene: TRBV12-3/TRBV12-4
CDR3 protein: ASSRLESSYNEQF

J gene: TRBJ2-7
V gene: TRBV2
CDR3 protein: ASSEALLIGTSSYEQY

J gene: TRBJ1-2
V gene: TRBV20-1
CDR3 protein: SASWGAWSGYT

J gene: TRBJ2-1
V gene: TRBV5-1
CDR3 protein: ASSFFRDRSSYNEQF

J gene: TRBJ2-1
V gene: TRBV2
CDR3 protein: ASVTSGGSAF

J gene: TRBJ1-1
V gene: TRBV7-9
CDR3 protein: ASSLGTARDRNTEAF

J gene: TRBJ2-7
V gene: TRBV19
CDR3 protein: ASSRDRFYEQY

J gene: TRBJ1-1
V gene: TRBV7-2
CDR3 protein: ASSLVRTSEAF

J gene: TRBJ1-3
V gene: TRBV3-1
CDR3 protein: ASSPNRQGISGNTIY

J gene: TRBJ2-7
V gene: TRBV4-1
CDR3 protein: ASSRRRGVGSYEQY

J gene: TRBJ2-5
V gene: TRBV14
CDR3 protein: ASSPTNRAGETQY

J gene: TRBJ1-2
V gene: TRBV5-6
CDR3 protein: ASSRGTANYGYT

J gene: TRBJ1-4
V gene: TRBV12-3/TRBV12-4
CDR3 protein: ASSLIGGRARGEKLF

J gene: TRBJ2-7
V gene: TRBV12-3/TRBV12-4
CDR3 protein: ASTLDRGGYEQY

J gene: TRBJ2-3
V gene: TRBV20-1
CDR3 protein: SGRAGHTDTQY

J gene: TRBJ2-5
V gene: TRBV7-3
CDR3 protein: ASSSRSGVQETQY

J gene: TRBJ1-5
V gene: TRBV6-5
CDR3 protein: ASSYSGRAYSNQPQH

J gene: TRBJ1-1
V gene: TRBV12-3/TRBV12-4
CDR3 protein: ASSPKGQPEAF

J gene: TRBJ1-1
V gene: TRBV4-1
CDR3 protein: ASSQGGGHSLRNTEAF

J gene: TRBJ2-1
V gene: TRBV6-1
CDR3 protein: ASNYGGGAFEQF

J gene: TRBJ2-2
V gene: TRBV11-2
CDR3 protein: ASSFSIRQLTGELF

J gene: TRBJ2-3
V gene: TRBV5-1
CDR3 protein: ASRRTGSTDTQY

J gene: TRBJ2-5
V gene: TRBV5-1
CDR3 protein: ASSLVATPQETQY

J gene: TRBJ1-5
V gene: TRBV7-2
CDR3 protein: ASSRHRNQPQH

J gene: TRBJ2-7
V gene: TRBV5-1
CDR3 protein: ASSWGSDYEQY

J gene: TRBJ2-7
V gene: TRBV15
CDR3 protein: ATSLGQGEIYEQY

J gene: TRBJ2-1
V gene: TRBV18
CDR3 protein: ASSAVPGELYNEQF

J gene: TRBJ1-1
V gene: TRBV10-3
CDR3 protein: AISEGGPRQTEAF

J gene: TRBJ2-1
V gene: TRBV10-3
CDR3 protein: AISDATRDLTYNEQF

J gene: TRBJ2-7
V gene: TRBV5-1
CDR3 protein: ASSVPEGYEQY

J gene: TRBJ2-7
V gene: TRBV18
CDR3 protein: ASSPGRASWEQY

J gene: TRBJ1-2
V gene: TRBV7-9
CDR3 protein: ASSLNFGRGVNGYT

J gene: TRBJ2-5
V gene: TRBV2
CDR3 protein: ASGPTGLAGQETQY

J gene: TRBJ2-5
V gene: TRBV12-3/TRBV12-4
CDR3 protein: ASSSGTGVSTQY

J gene: TRBJ2-5
V gene: TRBV20-1
CDR3 protein: SARDSTSAETQY

J gene: TRBJ2-7
V gene: TRBV12-3/TRBV12-4
CDR3 protein: ASARGLNEQY

J gene: TRBJ2-2
V gene: TRBV11-2
CDR3 protein: ASSLKDRATGELF

J gene: TRBJ2-6
V gene: TRBV9
CDR3 protein: ASGNYRGSGANVLT

J gene: TRBJ2-3
V gene: TRBV29-1
CDR3 protein: SVDGGRGTDTQY

J gene: TRBJ2-5
V gene: TRBV10-3
CDR3 protein: AINGQTQETQY

J gene: TRBJ1-4
V gene: TRBV20-1
CDR3 protein: SARDRLNEKLF

J gene: TRBJ1-1
V gene: TRBV12-3/TRBV12-4
CDR3 protein: ASSPTVYTEAF

J gene: TRBJ2-7
V gene: TRBV12-3/TRBV12-4
CDR3 protein: ASSSGYKQY

J gene: TRBJ2-1
V gene: TRBV5-1
CDR3 protein: ASSLARRDHNEQF